These T cell receptor beta chains were read from a single sample in a study of control samples from healthy donors and cancer patients. This table comes from immunoSEQ multiplex PCR, and its TCRdb copy is limited to in-frame clones, with some not included. Found here are 80,000 or so clones, nearly 90% of them singletons; the top ten hold 4.5% to 7%. The sequencing input was blood. Receptors originate from a man aged 50 or older in good health. Both conserved end residues are part of each CDR3. Each record gives: V gene, D gene, clone size, J gene, CDR3 DNA, CDR3 protein. D genes are given only for firm matches. The size of a clone is reported for some rows only, either as once, few or many, or as a class for expanded clones.

>TRBV18|.|.|TRBJ2-7
TGTGCCAGCTCCTCGGGGCAGGGAATCTCCTACGAGCAGTACTTC
CASSSGQGISYEQYF
>TRBV19|TRBD1|.|TRBJ1-5
TGTGCCAGTGGACAGGGTAATCAGCCCCAGCATTTT
CASGQGNQPQHF
>TRBV5-8|.|medium-sized|TRBJ1-2
TGTGCCAGCAGAGGGGTTGCTAACTATGGCTACACCTTC
CASRGVANYGYTF
>TRBV28|.|.|TRBJ1-1
TGTGCCGGGGGGCCGGGGCACACTGAAGCTTTCTTT
CAGGPGHTEAFF
>TRBV13|.|.|TRBJ1-3
TGTGCCAGCAGCTTTGGGGACCTTGGAAACACCATATATTTT
CASSFGDLGNTIYF
>TRBV5-5|.|.|TRBJ1-4
TGTGCCAGCAGCCACAAAACAGGGTTAGAGGTTGAAAAACTGTTTTTT
CASSHKTGLEVEKLFF
>TRBV2|.|.|TRBJ1-1
TGTGCCAGCAGTGAATGGGGCTCGAACACTGAAGCTTTCTTT
CASSEWGSNTEAFF
>TRBV30|.|.|TRBJ1-6
TGTGCCTGGATTCCTTCACCCCTCCACTTT
CAWIPSPLHF
>TRBV5-1|.|.|TRBJ1-2
TGCGCCAGCAGCAAAGCGCTAGGGCCCCAGGGATATGGCTACACCTTC
CASSKALGPQGYGYTF
>TRBV19|.|.|TRBJ1-1
TGTGCCAGTACCCTAATGGGTGGAACTGAAGCTTTCTTT
CASTLMGGTEAFF
>TRBV11-2|.|.|TRBJ1-4
TGTGCCAGCAGCTTAAGGGGACCTAATGAAAAACTGTTTTTT
CASSLRGPNEKLFF
>TRBV24-1|.|.|TRBJ2-5
TGTGCCACCAGTGAGGGAGTGACGGACAGCCAAGAGACCCAGTACTTC
CATSEGVTDSQETQYF
>TRBV11-3|.|.|TRBJ2-5
TGTGCCAGCAGCTTGGGGGGCGGCCAAGAGACCCAGTACTTC
CASSLGGGQETQYF
>TRBV29-1|TRBD1|.|TRBJ1-4
TGCAGCGTTGAGGACAGGGGCGCCTATGAAAAACTGTTTTTT
CSVEDRGAYEKLFF
>TRBV5-1|TRBD1|.|TRBJ2-5
TGCGCCAGCAGCTTGCAAGGGAAGGGACAGATATCGGAGACCCAGTACTTC
CASSLQGKGQISETQYF
>TRBV11-2|TRBD1|.|TRBJ2-7
TGTGCCAGCAGCTCGGGACAGGGAACCTACGAGCAGTACTTC
CASSSGQGTYEQYF
>TRBV25-1|TRBD1|.|TRBJ1-4
TGTGCCAGCAGTGATACCCAGGGACAGGGGATTGGAAAACTGTTTTTT
CASSDTQGQGIGKLFF
>TRBV3-1/TRBV3-2|TRBD2|.|TRBJ2-1
TGTGCCAGCAGCCCCGTCAGCGCGGGGGGTTTCTACAATGAGCAGTTCTTC
CASSPVSAGGFYNEQFF
>TRBV6-5|TRBD1|.|TRBJ1-5
TGTGCCAGCTCCCAGGGGGGGGACTATCAGCCCCAGCATTTT
CASSQGGDYQPQHF
>TRBV7-9|.|.|TRBJ2-2
TGTGCCAGCAGCTTAGGGAGGGGTGTTAACACCGGGGAGCTGTTTTTT
CASSLGRGVNTGELFF
>TRBV5-1|.|.|TRBJ1-1
TGCGCCAGCAGCTTGGATGTAATGAACACTGAAGCTTTCTTT
CASSLDVMNTEAFF
>TRBV12-3/TRBV12-4|.|.|TRBJ2-7
TGTGCCAGCAGTTTGGAACGGATCTACGAGCAGTACTTC
CASSLERIYEQYF
>TRBV18|.|.|TRBJ2-7
TGTGCCAGCTCACGCAATCCAGTCTACGAGCAGTACTTC
CASSRNPVYEQYF
>TRBV27|.|.|TRBJ2-7
TGTGCCAGCAGTTCCGGTGGAACCTACGAGCAGTACTTC
CASSSGGTYEQYF
>TRBV7-9|TRBD1|.|TRBJ1-4
TGTGCCAGCAGCTTAGGTCAGGGGGCCTCAACTAATGAAAAACTGTTTTTT
CASSLGQGASTNEKLFF
>TRBV5-1|TRBD2|.|TRBJ2-5
TGCGCCAGCAGCCTTGGGACTACCCAAGAGACCCAGTACTTC
CASSLGTTQETQYF
>TRBV4-1|.|few|TRBJ1-2
TGCGCCAGCAGCCCGACACTAAACTATGGCTACACCTTC
CASSPTLNYGYTF
>TRBV5-1|.|.|TRBJ1-6
TGCGCCAGCAGCTTAGCCAGCTCCTATAATTCACCCCTCCACTTT
CASSLASSYNSPLHF
>TRBV24-1|TRBD2|.|TRBJ2-5
TGTGCCACCAGTGCTCGGGGGGGCCCGCGGGAGACCCAGTACTTC
CATSARGGPRETQYF
>TRBV9|.|.|TRBJ2-3
TGTGCCACCGCCCGGACGCCCACAGATACGCAGTATTTT
CATARTPTDTQYF
>TRBV19|.|once|TRBJ1-3
TGTGCCAGTAGCCCCCTGGACAGAGGGACTGGAAACACCATATATTTT
CASSPLDRGTGNTIYF
>TRBV5-4|.|.|TRBJ2-1
TGTGCCAGCAGCCGGGGGAGCTCCTACAATGAGCAGTTCTTC
CASSRGSSYNEQFF
>TRBV18|TRBD1|.|TRBJ1-2
TGTGCCAGCTCACCAGAGGGGACAGGGACTAACTATGGCTACACCTTC
CASSPEGTGTNYGYTF
>TRBV27|.|.|TRBJ1-2
TGTGCCAGCAGTCGTGGCAGGGAAATTGGCTACACCTTC
CASSRGREIGYTF
>TRBV4-2|.|few|TRBJ1-3
TGTGCCAGCAGCCAAGATCTTGACACCATATATTTT
CASSQDLDTIYF
>TRBV3-1/TRBV3-2|.|.|TRBJ1-4
TGTGCCAGCAGCCTAAAGGGATATCCTAATGAAAAACTGTTTTTT
CASSLKGYPNEKLFF
>TRBV7-9|TRBD1|.|TRBJ1-5
TGTGCCAGCCAACAGGGGGCCAATCAGCCCCAGCATTTT
CASQQGANQPQHF
>TRBV7-9|TRBD1|.|TRBJ2-6
TGTGCCAGCGTCCCGACAGGGGCGCAGAGCTCTGGGGCCAACGTCCTGACTTTC
CASVPTGAQSSGANVLTF
>TRBV5-1|TRBD1|.|TRBJ2-3
TGCGCCAGCAGCTTACAGGGGGCTTCAGATACGCAGTATTTT
CASSLQGASDTQYF